Below are 29 T cell receptor beta chains sequenced from a single sample in a study of T-cell reconstitution after alpha-beta-depleted transplantation in children. Preparation of the TCRbeta library used unique molecular identifiers. MiXCR, applied by TCRdb to the PCR reads, yields one record per CDR3 protein. The sample has hundreds of thousands of distinct CDR3 sequences, approximately 12% seen once. The sequencing used PBMCs from the stem cell graft donor, collected from the stem cell graft. The receptors were sampled from a human donor who donated a stem cell graft to a child with combined immunodeficiency.

This clonotype has ten or more counts. The chain combines TRBV12-3 or TRBV12-4 with TRBJ2-5; weak D call: TRBD2 (6 bases). The CDR3 has 15 residues. V was cut by 5 bases and J by 5 bases, with 18 bases left in between. The CDR3 coding sequence is TGTGCCAGCAGTCCGCAACTAGCATACGGGGAGACCCAGTACTTC. It encodes CASSPQLAYGETQYF.

The chain employs TRBV6-2 or TRBV6-3 and TRBJ2-5, with 8 bases matching TRBD1. The length of the CDR3 is 14 residues. Trimming removed 4 bases from V and 9 bases from J; junction bases left unmatched: 10. CDR1 is MNHEY, CDR2 SVGEGT, per germline. The CDR3: CASSLSGGPVPQYF. Written as DNA, the CDR3 is TGTGCCAGCAGTTTGTCAGGGGGCCCAGTACCCCAGTACTTC.

In its sample, this clonotype was seen many times. J is TRBJ2-1 and V is TRBV29-1, with a tentative D call TRBD1 (5 bases). The V gene's germline CDR1 is SQVTM and CDR2 ANQGSEA. V lost 2 bases and J lost 8, with 7 bases in between. The length of the CDR3 is 11 residues. In DNA, the CDR3 is TGCAGCGTTGAAAGGGGATATGAGCAGTTCTTC. Translated, it gives CSVERGYEQFF.

This clonotype was seen at least ten times. The J gene is TRBJ2-3, the V gene TRBV7-9; D may be TRBD1 (5 bases). Trimming cost V 3 bases and J 4 bases, with 14 bases left between them. The CDR3 spans 15 residues. CDR1 and CDR2 (germline): SEHNR, FQNEAQ (reference sequence). CDR3 sequence reads: CASSLPGPNSDTQYF. CDR3 nucleotides: TGTGCCAGCAGCTTGCCAGGGCCCAATTCAGATACGCAGTATTTT.

This clonotype appeared a few times. This sequence joins TRBV29-1 and TRBJ2-7, with D perhaps matching TRBD2 (5 bases). CDR3 size: 12 residues. Germline lookup yields CDR1 SQVTM and CDR2 ANQGSEA. V was trimmed by 6 bases and J by 7 bases, leaving 16 bases between them. The CDR3: CSVGDRLIEQYF. The CDR3 region has the DNA TGCAGCGTGGGTGACCGACTAATTGAGCAGTACTTC.

The J gene is TRBJ2-7, the V gene TRBV6-5, with D possibly being TRBD2 (6 bases). CDR3 length: 15 residues. The germline V gene has CDR1 MNHEY and CDR2 SVGAGI. V gave up 4 bases and J gave up 3 bases, with 16 bases separating them. For the CDR3, the DNA is TGTGCCAGCAGTTCCCCCGGGCGGGGAAACTACGAGCAGTACTTC. This sequence encodes CASSSPGRGNYEQYF.

This clonotype was seen a few times. The rearrangement links TRBV7-2 to TRBJ2-1, with D uncertain. Looked up from germline, CDR1 is SGHTA and CDR2 is FQGNSA. The germline V and J ends were trimmed by 8 bases and 5 bases, with 10 bases remaining between them. The CDR3 spans 12 residues. The CDR3 DNA reads TGTGCCAGCGCCGCCCTCCACAATGAGCAGTTCTTC. Translating it yields CASAALHNEQFF.

The CDR3 nucleotides are TGTGCCAGCAGCAGTGGGGGCAGTCCAGATACGCAGTATTTT. Protein sequence: CASSSGGSPDTQYF. This chain links TRBV3-1 with TRBJ2-3, with TRBD1 as a possible D gene (6 bases). The CDR3 is made up of 14 amino acids. The germline V gene encodes CDR1 LGHDT and CDR2 YNNKEL (reference sequence). The V gene lost 5 bases and the J gene lost 4 bases, with 13 bases spanning the gap.

V and J are TRBV12-2 and TRBJ1-1; the table's TRBD1 call for D was not verified on the DNA. TRBV12-2 has pseudogene status. The CDR3 covers 15 residues. This CDR3 is CASRRWDRGNTEAFF. Written as DNA, the CDR3 is TGTGCAAGTCGCCGCTGGGACAGGGGGAACACTGAAGCTTTCTTT.

The chain links TRBV9 to TRBJ2-1, with TRBD2 as a possible D gene (6 bases). Germline values: CDR1 SGDLS, CDR2 YYNGEE. The CDR3 consists of 16 residues. Trimming stripped 1 base from V and 6 bases from J, with 17 bases between. The CDR3 nucleotides read TGTGCCAGCAGCGTACTAGCGTTCCCCACCTTCAATGAGCAGTTCTTC. Translated: CASSVLAFPTFNEQFF.

The chain is built from TRBV5-1 and TRBJ2-7; 7 bases fit TRBD1. This CDR3 has 13 amino acids. J gave up 3 bases and V 4 bases, and 4 bases lay outside the gene matches. Germline V gives CDR1 SGHRS, CDR2 YFSETQ. As DNA, the CDR3 is TGCGCCAGCAGCGGGGACAGTTACTACGAGCAGTACTTC. Translated: CASSGDSYYEQYF.

The gene calls are TRBV30 and TRBJ2-7; possibly TRBD1 for D (5 bases). CDR1 and CDR2 (germline): GTSNPN, SVGIG (reference sequence). V was trimmed by 0 bases and J by 13 bases, leaving 19 bases between them. The CDR3 has 13 amino acids. CDR3 residues: CAWSVGYRSMSYF. CDR3 coding DNA: TGTGCCTGGAGTGTGGGTTACAGGTCGATGAGCTACTTC.

The table lists this clonotype with a few counts. This chain links TRBV27 with TRBJ2-1, with D maybe TRBD2 (7 bases). Per germline, CDR1 MNHEY and CDR2 SMNVEV (reference sequence). V shed 0 bases and J shed 9 bases, with 18 bases lying between them. The CDR3 extends over 16 amino acids. The CDR3 here is CASSLSRGGDLAEQFF. The DNA of the CDR3 is TGTGCCAGCAGTTTATCGAGAGGGGGGGATCTGGCTGAGCAGTTCTTC.

The chain joins TRBV20-1 to TRBJ1-3, with TRBD1 identical over 11 bases. Germline CDR1 DFQATT, CDR2 SNEGSKA (reference sequence). The length of the CDR3 is 15 residues. V lost 5 bases to trimming and J lost 4 bases; unmatched junction nucleotides: 7. As DNA, the CDR3 is TGCAGTGCTGAGGACAGGGGGCTGTGGGGAAACACCATATATTTT. As protein: CSAEDRGLWGNTIYF.

This clonotype was recorded at least ten times. The V and J genes are TRBV12-3 or TRBV12-4 and TRBJ2-5; 9 positions match TRBD1. The CDR3 runs 15 residues. Trimming took 3 bases from V and 7 from J; bases not matched to a gene: 9. The DNA for the CDR3 is TGTGCCAGCAGTTTCGAACAGGGGGCGCTTGGGACCCAGTACTTC. Amino acids: CASSFEQGALGTQYF.

The chain recombines TRBV5-1 with TRBJ1-2; no reliable D call. The length of the CDR3 is 14 residues. Germline CDR1 is SGHRS and CDR2 is YFSETQ. The ends were cut back, 0 bases at V and 4 bases at J, with 10 bases in the middle. In nucleotides, the CDR3 is TGCGCCAGCAGCTTGGAGGGCAGCCCCTATGGCTACACCTTC. Its translation: CASSLEGSPYGYTF.

This clonotype has just a few counts. The chain combines TRBV5-1 with TRBJ2-5; D not resolved. V gave up 4 bases and J gave up 3 bases, with 13 bases separating them. Germline V CDR1 and CDR2: SGHRS, YFSETQ. CDR3 length: 14 amino acids. The CDR3 reads CASSDGGREETQYF. CDR3 coding DNA: TGCGCCAGCAGCGACGGCGGTAGGGAAGAGACCCAGTACTTC.

The chain links TRBV6-2 or TRBV6-3 to TRBJ2-1, with 11 bases fitting TRBD1. Germline CDR1 is MNHEY and CDR2 is SVGEGT. The J segment lost 3 bases and the V segment lost 6 bases, leaving 1 base of the junction unmatched. This CDR3 has 14 amino acids. The CDR3 loop is CASRGTGGYNEQFF. CDR3 nucleotide sequence: TGTGCCAGCAGAGGGACAGGGGGCTACAATGAGCAGTTCTTC.

This clonotype was observed a few times. J is TRBJ2-1 and V is TRBV4-1; unclear D gene. V was trimmed by 3 bases and J by 6 bases, leaving 15 bases between them. The CDR3 loop spans 15 amino acids. The germline V gene encodes CDR1 MGHRA and CDR2 YSYEKL. CDR3 residues: CASSHHIDGGNEQFF. CDR3 bases: TGCGCCAGCAGCCATCATATAGACGGCGGCAATGAGCAGTTCTTC.

This clonotype was detected ten times or more. This rearrangement joins TRBV5-1 to TRBJ2-3; unclear D gene. Trimming left V 1 base short and J 1 base short, with 7 bases between. Germline values: CDR1 SGHRS, CDR2 YFSETQ. This CDR3 contains 14 residues. CDR3: CASSLTSRTDTQYF. Here the CDR3 DNA reads TGCGCCAGCAGCTTGACATCCCGCACAGATACGCAGTATTTT. The full variable domain, with the rest looked up from reference TRBV5-1 and TRBJ2-3, is KAGVTQTPRYLIKTRGQQVTLSCSPISGHRSVSWYQQTPGQGLQFLFEYFSETQRNKGNFPGRFSGRQFSNSRSEMNVSTLELGDSALYLCASSLTSRTDTQYFGPGTRLTVL.

This clonotype was detected many times. The chain carries TRBV20-1 and TRBJ2-5; 7 nucleotides align to TRBD1. Germline V gene sequence: CDR1 DFQATT, CDR2 SNEGSKA (reference sequence). After removal of 2 bases from V and 5 bases from J, the junction contained 5 bases not matched to a gene. The CDR3 runs 13 residues. CDR3 DNA sequence: TGCAGTGCTAGATACAGGGGAAGGGAGACCCAGTACTTC. This sequence encodes CSARYRGRETQYF.

On this clonotype: This CDR3 is missing its conserved last phenylalanine or tryptophan, likely due to a read error. V and J are TRBV6-1 and TRBJ1-6; a weak D match, TRBD1 (5 bases). CDR3 length equals 16 residues. Trimming pared 6 bases from V and 5 bases from J, leaving 17 bases between. CDR1 MNHNS and CDR2 SASEGT come from the germline V gene. In DNA form, the CDR3 reads TGTGCCAGCAGACTGGGGACGGGTAGAAATAATTCACCCCTCCACTGT. Amino acids: CASRLGTGRNNSPLHC.

This clonotype was seen many times. The chain is built from TRBV4-3 and TRBJ2-6; unclear D gene. CDR1 and CDR2 (germline): LGHNA, YSLEER. Trimming stripped 0 bases from V and 0 bases from J, with 6 bases between. The CDR3 has 16 residues. CDR3 amino acids: CASSQDGPSGANVLTF. DNA for the CDR3: TGCGCCAGCAGCCAAGATGGCCCCTCTGGGGCCAACGTCCTGACTTTC.

The chain is built from TRBV6-6 and TRBJ2-2; no clear D gene. The germline V gene encodes CDR1 MNHNY and CDR2 SVGAGI (reference sequence). The CDR3 is 11 residues long. The V and J ends lost 7 bases and 6 bases respectively, with 6 bases between them. The CDR3 loop reads CASTGPGELFF. The CDR3, as DNA: TGTGCCAGCACAGGACCCGGGGAGCTGTTTTTT.

A few counts support this clonotype. The CDR3 DNA sequence: TGCAGTGCTAGAAGCCTAGGGTTCGAGCAGTACTTC. Protein: CSARSLGFEQYF. The gene calls are TRBV20-1 and TRBJ2-7; D is undetermined. CDR1 and CDR2 from the germline V gene are DFQATT and SNEGSKA (reference sequence). This CDR3 spans 12 amino acids. With 2 bases removed from V and 6 bases from J, the gap between germline ends came to 11 bases.

CDR3 amino acids: CSVSGEKLFF. The CDR3 bases are TGCAGCGTTTCAGGGGAAAAACTGTTTTTT. The genes are TRBV29-1 and TRBJ1-4, with a weak D call TRBD1 (5 bases). There are 10 residues in the CDR3. The germline CDR1 and CDR2 sequences are SQVTM and ANQGSEA. V was trimmed by 5 bases and J by 8 bases, leaving 6 bases between them.

The chain combines TRBV4-3 with TRBJ1-1; TRBD1 agrees at 7 bases. V lost 0 bases to trimming and J lost 3 bases; unmatched junction nucleotides: 4. This CDR3 contains 15 residues. Per the germline V gene, CDR1 is LGHNA and CDR2 is YSLEER. CDR3 protein: CASSQETQGDTEAFF. The CDR3 bases are TGCGCCAGCAGCCAAGAAACCCAGGGGGACACTGAAGCTTTCTTT.

This clonotype was picked up many times. The chain employs TRBV28 and TRBJ2-1; the D gene is possibly TRBD1 (6 bases). This CDR3 comprises 13 residues. Looked up from germline, CDR1 is MDHEN and CDR2 is SYDVKM. V shed 7 bases and J shed 4 bases, with 11 bases lying between them. This chain's CDR3 is CASIVQGYNEQFF. The CDR3 nucleotides are TGTGCCAGCATAGTACAGGGATACAATGAGCAGTTCTTC.

The chain employs TRBV19 and TRBJ1-1; D ambiguous. CDR3 length: 14 residues. Germline CDR1 and CDR2: LNHDA and SQIVND (reference sequence). The V end was cut by 8 bases, the J end by 8 bases, with 21 bases between. The CDR3 loop is CASRSGPRLGEAFF. The CDR3 DNA sequence: TGTGCCAGTCGTAGCGGACCTCGTCTTGGGGAAGCTTTCTTT.